A single count supports the clone carrying this T cell receptor beta chain. Its cognate antigen is unknown. Per germline, CDR1 SGDLS and CDR2 YYNGEE. The CDR3 is made up of 13 amino acids. Germline trimming cut 4 bases from V and 4 bases from J; bases unmatched to any gene: 3. The sample originates from a study of vaccination and CD4 T cells after COVID-19. The Oncomine TCR Beta short-read assay was what sequenced the DNA obtained from cultured CD4+ T cells. TCRdb recomputed calls from the PCR reads with MiXCR, one row per CDR3 protein. The sample lists about 17,000 distinct CDR3 sequences; 59% were seen once. The treatment is: roughly 11-day PBMC culture with coronavirus spike peptide pools or control peptides (ViraFEST assay). ViraFEST expanded antigen-specific T cells with peptide pools, then sequenced TCRs. Culture conditions combined 2.2 million or so PBMCs per well with 7.5 to 10 IU/ml IL-2 and around 9.2 ug/ml peptide pools.

The chain uses TRBV9 and TRBJ1-1; TRBD1 matches at 8 bases. This clonotype was obtained from a human donor who had recovered from COVID-19. The sequencing here drew on CD4+ T cells from blood, cultured in vitro, taken after SARS-CoV-2 vaccination. DNA of the CDR3: TGTGCCAGCAGCTTCGGACAGGGCACTGAAGCTTTCTTT. Residues: CASSFGQGTEAFF.